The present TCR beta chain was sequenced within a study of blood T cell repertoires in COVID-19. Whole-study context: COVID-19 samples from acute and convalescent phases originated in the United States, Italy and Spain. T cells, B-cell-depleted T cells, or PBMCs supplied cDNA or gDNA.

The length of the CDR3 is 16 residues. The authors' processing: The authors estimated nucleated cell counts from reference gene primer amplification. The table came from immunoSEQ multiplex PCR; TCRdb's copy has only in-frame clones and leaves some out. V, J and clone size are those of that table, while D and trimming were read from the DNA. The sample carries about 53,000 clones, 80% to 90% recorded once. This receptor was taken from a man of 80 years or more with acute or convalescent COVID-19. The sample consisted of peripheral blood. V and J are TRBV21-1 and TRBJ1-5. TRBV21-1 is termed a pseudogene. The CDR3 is CASSKLLRGYWQPQHF. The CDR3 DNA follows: TGTGCCAGCAGCAAATTGTTACGGGGTTATTGGCAGCCCCAGCATTTT.